These T cell receptor beta chains were read from a single sample in a study of vaccination effects on CD4 cells after COVID-19. Libraries were prepared by immunoSEQ multiplex PCR; TCRdb keeps only in-frame clonotypes and omits some of them. Of some 40,000 clones detected, approximately 82% appear once; the ten largest clones hold about 3.7%. What these receptors recognize is not known. The source was CD4+ T cells from PBMCs cultured without peptide, collected after COVID-19 vaccination. The receptors originated from a human donor who had a prior SARS-CoV-2 infection. CDR3s include the opening cysteine and the closing phenylalanine or tryptophan. The order of the fields is clone size, J gene, D gene, V gene, CDR3 protein, CDR3 DNA. The D gene is left open where the match is weak. Clone size is shown for a subset of rows, as once, few, many or a class of expanded clone.

>NA|TRBJ1-1|NA|TRBV4-3
CASSQDRNTEAFF
TGCGCCAGCAGCCAAGACAGGAACACTGAAGCTTTCTTT
>NA|TRBJ2-5|NA|TRBV21-1
CASSFHSGTGKKETQYF
TGTGCCAGCAGCTTCCATTCCGGGACAGGGAAAAAAGAGACCCAGTACTTC
>NA|TRBJ1-1|NA|TRBV11-3
CASSFFDRHTEAFF
TGTGCCAGCAGCTTCTTCGACAGGCACACTGAAGCTTTCTTT
>once|TRBJ2-3|NA|TRBV7-2
CASSYVGGRGDTQYF
TGTGCCAGCAGCTACGTGGGGGGGCGGGGAGATACGCAGTATTTT
>NA|TRBJ1-6|NA|TRBV19
CASSSRTVGRSPLHF
TGTGCCAGTAGTTCCCGGACAGTCGGCAGATCACCCCTCCACTTT
>few|TRBJ2-7|NA|TRBV7-2
CASSSQGGIGYEQYF
TGTGCCAGCAGCTCGCAGGGTGGTATTGGGTACGAGCAGTACTTC
>few|TRBJ2-5|NA|TRBV5-4
CASSLDPIVRETQYF
TGTGCCAGCAGCCTAGACCCCATCGTTCGGGAGACCCAGTACTTC
>NA|TRBJ2-2|TRBD2|TRBV7-7
CASSPGLAGNTGELFF
TGTGCTAGCAGCCCCGGACTAGCAGGGAACACCGGGGAGCTGTTTTTT
>NA|TRBJ2-7|TRBD1|TRBV12-5
CASGLIPGQGYEQYF
TGTGCTAGTGGTTTGATCCCGGGACAGGGCTACGAGCAGTACTTC
>few|TRBJ2-1|NA|TRBV6-2/TRBV6-3
CASSYGGGWQFF
TGTGCCAGCAGTTACGGAGGTGGGTGGCAGTTCTTC
>NA|TRBJ2-5|NA|TRBV7-3
CASSLQGTTETQYF
TGTGCCAGCAGCTTGCAGGGTACTACGGAGACCCAGTACTTC
>once|TRBJ2-7|NA|TRBV19
CASSIGKGAYEQYF
TGTGCCAGTAGTATAGGTAAAGGGGCCTACGAGCAGTACTTC
>NA|TRBJ2-3|NA|TRBV27
CASRSGREDTQYF
TGTGCCAGCAGATCCGGGCGCGAAGATACGCAGTATTTT
>NA|TRBJ2-7|TRBD1|TRBV2
CASSYNTGGSDEQYF
TGTGCCAGCAGCTATAACACAGGGGGCTCGGACGAGCAGTACTTC
>NA|TRBJ2-1|NA|TRBV4-1
CASSQFIGARYNEQFF
TGCGCCAGCAGCCAATTCATCGGGGCGAGGTACAATGAGCAGTTCTTC
>NA|TRBJ2-5|TRBD2|TRBV5-1
CASTPGSGGGETQYF
TGCGCCAGCACCCCGGGTAGCGGGGGAGGGGAGACCCAGTACTTC
>NA|TRBJ1-5|NA|TRBV19
CASSTSSWSGRHQPQHF
TGTGCCAGTAGTACCTCTTCATGGTCGGGGAGACATCAGCCCCAGCATTTT
>NA|TRBJ1-2|TRBD1|TRBV29-1
CSVEGSQGVAF
TGCAGCGTTGAAGGGTCGCAGGGGGTTGCCTTC